Shown below are 6 T cell receptor beta chains from a single sample sequenced in a study of blood T cell repertoires in COVID-19. Data came from immunoSEQ multiplex PCR; TCRdb stores just in-frame clones and leaves some out. Of 150,000 to 200,000 clones in the sample, 76% were seen once. The sample comprised PBMCs or T cells enriched from blood (not recorded which). These receptors were collected from a woman in her forties or fifties with acute COVID-19.

This chain joins TRBV7-8 and TRBJ2-4, with 8 positions matching TRBD1. With V trimmed by 6 bases and J by 8 bases, 6 bases remained unmatched. The CDR3 is 13 residues long. Germline V gene data show CDR1 as SGHVS and CDR2 as FQNEAQ. The CDR3 region has the DNA TGTGCCAGCAGTACAGGGGGACCGGACATTCAGTACTTC. Protein product: CASSTGGPDIQYF. Together with reference TRBV7-8 and TRBJ2-4, the CDR3 gives the full variable domain: GAGVSQSPRYKVAKRGQDVALRCDPISGHVSLFWYQQALGQGPEFLTYFQNEAQLDKSGLPSDRFFAERPEGSVSTLKIQRTQQEDSAVYLCASSTGGPDIQYFGAGTRLSVL.

The chain combines TRBV6-5 with TRBJ2-7, with TRBD1 matching over 7 bases. The germline CDR1 and CDR2 sequences are MNHEY and SVGAGI. The CDR3 consists of 13 residues. The ends lost 6 bases at V and 2 bases at J; junction bases unmatched: 4. CDR3 in DNA: TGTGCCAGCAGGTCGACAGGGACCTACGAGCAGTACGTC. It encodes CASRSTGTYEQYV.

V and J are TRBV28 and TRBJ2-1; D is perhaps TRBD2 (5 bases). V lost 4 bases, J lost 0 bases, and 13 bases lay in between. Germline CDR1 MDHEN, CDR2 SYDVKM. CDR3 length: 16 residues. CDR3: CASSSPAGSSYNEQFF. CDR3 DNA sequence: TGTGCCAGCAGTTCTCCGGCTGGGAGCTCCTACAATGAGCAGTTCTTC.

The chain joins TRBV29-1 to TRBJ2-3; 7 nucleotides line up with TRBD1. The CDR3 covers 15 residues. J gave up 2 bases and V 4 bases, and 9 bases lay outside the gene matches. CDR1 and CDR2 from the germline V gene are SQVTM and ANQGSEA. CDR3: CSVGDSLSTTDTQYF. The CDR3 DNA sequence: TGCAGCGTTGGGGACAGCCTTTCAACCACAGATACGCAGTATTTT.

The chain links TRBV6-4 to TRBJ2-1; 10 bases map to TRBD2. The CDR3 covers 14 residues. Germline CDR1 and CDR2: MRHNA and SNTAGT. Trimming at V came to 11 bases and at J to 6 bases, leaving 10 bases not matched to a gene. The CDR3: CADQRGGPSNEQFF. The CDR3 DNA is TGTGCCGACCAGCGGGGGGGGCCGTCCAATGAGCAGTTCTTC.

J is TRBJ2-3 and V is TRBV7-9, with D possibly TRBD2 on 5 matching bases. Looked up from germline, CDR1 is SEHNR and CDR2 is FQNEAQ (reference sequence). The CDR3 spans 14 residues. V was trimmed by 1 base and J by 0 bases, leaving 5 bases between them. The CDR3 reads CASSLERSTDTQYF. For the CDR3, the DNA is TGTGCCAGCAGCTTAGAGCGGAGCACAGATACGCAGTATTTT.